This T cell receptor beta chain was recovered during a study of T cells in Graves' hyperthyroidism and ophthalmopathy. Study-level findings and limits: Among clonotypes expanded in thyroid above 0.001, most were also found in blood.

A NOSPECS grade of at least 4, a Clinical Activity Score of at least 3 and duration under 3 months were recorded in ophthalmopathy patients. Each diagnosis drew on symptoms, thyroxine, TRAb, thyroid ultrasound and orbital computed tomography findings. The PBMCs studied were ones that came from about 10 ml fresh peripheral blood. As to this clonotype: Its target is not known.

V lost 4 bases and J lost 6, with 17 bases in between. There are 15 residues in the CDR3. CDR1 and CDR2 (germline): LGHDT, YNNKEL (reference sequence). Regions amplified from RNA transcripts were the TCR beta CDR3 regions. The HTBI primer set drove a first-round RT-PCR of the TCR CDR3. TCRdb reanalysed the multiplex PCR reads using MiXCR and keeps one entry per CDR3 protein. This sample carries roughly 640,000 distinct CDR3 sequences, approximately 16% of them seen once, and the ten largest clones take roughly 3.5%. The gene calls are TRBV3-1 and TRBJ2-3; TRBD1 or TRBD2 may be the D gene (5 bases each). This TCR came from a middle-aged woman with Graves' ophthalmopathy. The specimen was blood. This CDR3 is CASSPLWGNPDTQYF. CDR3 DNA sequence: TGTGCCAGCAGCCCTTTGTGGGGGAACCCGGATACGCAGTATTTT.